These 23 T cell receptor beta chains came from one sample sequenced in a study of blood T cell repertoires in COVID-19. The repertoire was sequenced with immunoSEQ multiplex PCR; TCRdb's copy has only in-frame clones and lacks some. The table records more than 55,000 clones, about 92% of them present only once. Sequencing input: peripheral blood. Receptor source: a man aged 50-59 years with active COVID-19.

CDR3 DNA: TGTGCCAGTAGCTCCGTCCTCGGTCGGGCGGGAGTGGAGGATACGCAGTATTTT. Amino acids: CASSSVLGRAGVEDTQYF. The chain couples TRBV19 to TRBJ2-3, with 7 bases lining up with TRBD2. The ends lost 6 bases at V and 6 bases at J; junction bases unmatched: 21. There are 18 residues in the CDR3. Germline assignment: CDR1 LNHDA and CDR2 SQIVND (reference sequence).

V gene TRBV3-1 (or the pseudogene TRBV3-2) combines with J gene TRBJ2-3; D unresolved. Trimming took off 1 base at V and 6 bases at J, with 11 bases between the two ends. Germline assignment: CDR1 LGHDT and CDR2 YNNKEL (reference sequence). The CDR3 has 14 residues. The CDR3 protein is CASSQARGRDTQYF. Written as DNA, the CDR3 is TGTGCCAGCAGCCAAGCGCGCGGTAGGGATACGCAGTATTTT.

V and J are TRBV6-5 and TRBJ2-1, with 7 bases that match TRBD2. The CDR3 totals 14 residues. V was clipped by 9 bases and J by 3 bases; unmatched bases: 8. Germline V gene sequence: CDR1 MNHEY, CDR2 SVGAGI. The CDR3 sequence is CASRAGTNYNEQFF. The CDR3 DNA is TGTGCCAGTCGTGCCGGGACTAACTACAATGAGCAGTTCTTC.

The V and J genes are TRBV10-3 and TRBJ1-5, with 8 bases identical to TRBD1. With V trimmed by 4 bases and J by 6 bases, 5 bases remained unmatched. The CDR3 runs 14 residues. The germline V gene encodes CDR1 ENHRY and CDR2 SYGVKD. This chain's CDR3 is CAISGTGSSQPQHF. CDR3 nucleotide sequence: TGTGCCATCAGTGGGACAGGGTCGAGTCAGCCCCAGCATTTT.

The rearrangement uses TRBV11-3 and TRBJ2-5, with a tentative D call TRBD2 (5 bases). Trimming pared 3 bases from V and 4 bases from J, leaving 15 bases between. Germline values: CDR1 SGHNT, CDR2 YENEEA. There are 15 residues in the CDR3. The CDR3 nucleotides are TGTGCCAGCAGCTTGTCGAGTGGTCGGGGAGAGACCCAGTACTTC. This sequence encodes CASSLSSGRGETQYF.

The V call is TRBV6-2 or TRBV6-3, the J call TRBJ1-2, with D unresolved. Germline CDR1 reads MNHEY; CDR2 reads SVGEGT. The CDR3 consists of 13 residues. V lost 6 bases and J 0 bases, leaving 8 bases between the germline ends. The CDR3 spells CASSLVTNYGYTF. Written as DNA, the CDR3 is TGTGCCAGCAGCCTCGTAACTAACTATGGCTACACCTTC.

This chain connects TRBV29-1 to TRBJ2-1, with TRBD2 matching over 10 bases. After removal of 4 bases from V and 4 bases from J, the junction contained 10 bases not matched to a gene. CDR3 length equals 16 residues. Germline V gene lookup returns CDR1 SQVTM and CDR2 ANQGSEA. CDR3 nucleotide sequence: TGCAGCGTTGTAGGAGGCCTAGCGGGAGCATACAATGAGCAGTTCTTC. Amino acids: CSVVGGLAGAYNEQFF.

This clone has only a few counts. V is TRBV6-4 and J is TRBJ2-2; D possibly corresponds to TRBD2 (5 bases). The CDR3 is made up of 13 amino acids. Looked up from germline, CDR1 is MRHNA and CDR2 is SNTAGT. The V and J ends lost 0 bases and 7 bases respectively, with 6 bases between them. The CDR3 loop is CASSDSGVGELFF. DNA for the CDR3: TGTGCCAGCAGTGACTCGGGAGTCGGGGAGCTGTTTTTT.

The V gene is TRBV3-1 (or the pseudogene TRBV3-2), the J gene TRBJ2-2, with a tentative D call TRBD2 (6 bases). The germline V and J ends were trimmed by 3 bases and 12 bases, with 17 bases remaining between them. Germline CDR1 is LGHDT and CDR2 is YNNKEL (reference sequence). This CDR3 spans 14 amino acids. The CDR3 sequence: CASSQLTGGAKLFF. CDR3 sequence (DNA): TGTGCCAGCAGCCAGCTGACCGGGGGTGCCAAGCTGTTTTTT.

The chain recombines TRBV3-1 (or the pseudogene TRBV3-2) with TRBJ1-1; D uncertain. The germline gives CDR1 LGHDT, CDR2 YNNKEL (reference sequence). The V end was cut by 8 bases, the J end by 5 bases, with 15 bases between. This CDR3 contains 13 residues. DNA of the CDR3: TGTGCCAGCGGCGGGCCCGCGCGGACTGAAGCTTTCTTT. Its translation: CASGGPARTEAFF.

The chain has TRBV27 and TRBJ1-5; D gene unclear. Germline V CDR1 and CDR2: MNHEY, SMNVEV (reference sequence). The germline V and J ends were trimmed by 0 bases and 0 bases, with 9 bases remaining between them. The CDR3 totals 16 residues. The CDR3, as DNA: TGTGCCAGCAGTTTATCAGGAGGGTATAGCAATCAGCCCCAGCATTTT. This encodes CASSLSGGYSNQPQHF.

The rearrangement uses TRBV11-2 and TRBJ2-1, with TRBD2 matching 11 bases. CDR3 length equals 14 residues. The germline V gene has CDR1 SGHAT and CDR2 FQNNGV. Germline trimming cut 6 bases from V and 7 bases from J; bases unmatched to any gene: 5. This CDR3 is CASRGLAAGNEQFF. CDR3 in DNA: TGTGCCAGCAGGGGACTAGCGGCAGGAAATGAGCAGTTCTTC.

The chain has TRBV28 and TRBJ1-1; 10 bases agree with TRBD1. The V gene's germline CDR1 is MDHEN and CDR2 SYDVKM. Germline trimming cut 4 bases from V and 9 bases from J; bases unmatched to any gene: 14. The length of the CDR3 is 16 residues. CDR3 coding DNA: TGTGCCAGCAGTTCACCGCCGGGACAGGGGCGAATGAAAGCTTTCTTT. Translating it yields CASSSPPGQGRMKAFF. The full variable domain, rest sourced from reference TRBV28 and TRBJ1-1, is DVKVTQSSRYLVKRTGEKVFLECVQDMDHENMFWYRQDPGLGLRLIYFSYDVKMKEKGDIPEGYSVSREKKERFSLILESASTNQTSMYLCASSSPPGQGRMKAFFGQGTRLTVV.

The rearrangement uses TRBV28 and TRBJ1-3; perhaps TRBD1 as D (6 bases). Trimming removed 8 bases at V and 5 bases at J, with 13 bases between. This CDR3 comprises 13 residues. The germline V gene encodes CDR1 MDHEN and CDR2 SYDVKM. The CDR3: CASGQGPRNTIYF. The CDR3 DNA sequence: TGTGCCAGCGGCCAGGGGCCCAGAAACACCATATATTTT.

The V gene is TRBV28, the J gene TRBJ1-4, with D unresolved. In germline, CDR1 is MDHEN, CDR2 SYDVKM. Trimming took 10 bases from V and 6 from J, leaving 12 bases between them. CDR3 length: 12 amino acids. CDR3 sequence: CATAERYEKLFF. The CDR3 DNA follows: TGTGCCACCGCGGAGCGATATGAAAAACTGTTTTTT. The variable domain in full, completed from reference TRBV28 and TRBJ1-4, reads DVKVTQSSRYLVKRTGEKVFLECVQDMDHENMFWYRQDPGLGLRLIYFSYDVKMKEKGDIPEGYSVSREKKERFSLILESASTNQTSMYLCATAERYEKLFFGSGTQLSVL.

The chain recombines TRBV4-3 with TRBJ2-2; 9 bases agree with TRBD2. Trimming took 0 bases from V and 6 from J; bases not matched to a gene: 11. This CDR3 comprises 18 residues. In germline, CDR1 is LGHNA, CDR2 YSLEER. The CDR3 DNA reads as TGCGCCAGCAGCCAAGAAGACAGGCGGGGGGGCCGGGCCGGGGAGCTGTTTTTT. It codes for CASSQEDRRGGRAGELFF.

V and J are TRBV5-6 and TRBJ2-1; no clear D. The V end lost 4 bases, the J end lost 0 bases, and 8 bases lay between the germline ends. The CDR3 sequence is 14 residues long. CDR1 is SGHDT and CDR2 is YYEEEE in the germline V gene. In DNA, the CDR3 is TGTGCCAGCAGCGACATTAGCTCCTACAATGAGCAGTTCTTC. It translates to CASSDISSYNEQFF.

The rearrangement uses TRBV3-1 (or the pseudogene TRBV3-2) and TRBJ2-1, with D uncertain. Trimming removed 1 base from V and 7 bases from J, with 14 bases in between. Germline CDR1 is LGHDT and CDR2 is YNNKEL (reference sequence). CDR3 length: 15 amino acids. As DNA, the CDR3 is TGTGCCAGCAGCCAAGTTACGGGTTCGGGTAATGAGCAGTTCTTC. Its protein is CASSQVTGSGNEQFF.

The V gene is TRBV12-3 or TRBV12-4, the J gene TRBJ2-1; 8 bases match TRBD2. The CDR3 runs 13 residues. V shed 9 bases and J 3 bases; nucleotides not matched to a gene: 4. The CDR3 is CASVAGNYNEQFF. The CDR3 nucleotides are TGTGCCAGTGTAGCGGGGAACTACAATGAGCAGTTCTTC.

The chain links TRBV15 to TRBJ2-7, with D maybe TRBD2 (5 bases). Trimming took 2 bases from V and 3 from J, leaving 17 bases between them. The CDR3 is made up of 16 amino acids. CDR1 is LNHNV, CDR2 YYDKDF, per germline (reference sequence). CDR3 in amino acids: CATSRPRTLNSYEQYF. Here the CDR3 DNA reads TGTGCCACCAGCAGACCACGGACTTTAAACAGCTACGAGCAGTACTTC.

This clone was recorded a few times. The chain's CDR3 is CASSLTETGPLHF. The DNA of the CDR3 is TGTGCCAGCAGCTTAACGGAGACCGGACCCCTCCACTTT. This rearrangement joins TRBV7-3 to TRBJ1-6; no clear D gene. The CDR3 loop spans 13 amino acids. With 0 bases removed from V and 12 bases from J, the gap between germline ends came to 9 bases. Germline V gene data show CDR1 as SGHTA and CDR2 as FQGTGA.

The V and J genes are TRBV7-2 and TRBJ2-7, with D perhaps matching TRBD2 (6 bases). Germline loops: CDR1 SGHTA, CDR2 FQGNSA. This CDR3 is built from 15 residues. V was shortened by 8 bases and J by 6 bases, with 23 bases between the two germline ends. The CDR3 sequence is CASSRKGLIPGEQYF. In nucleotides, the CDR3 is TGTGCCAGCTCCCGGAAGGGACTGATACCTGGCGAGCAGTACTTC. The full variable domain, completed using reference TRBV7-2 and TRBJ2-7, is GAGVSQSPSNKVTEKGKDVELRCDPISGHTALYWYRQSLGQGLEFLIYFQGNSAPDKSGLPSDRFSAERTGGSVSTLTIQRTQQEDSAVYLCASSRKGLIPGEQYFGPGTRLTVT.

CDR3 sequence reads: CAISQGQGIPFEQYF. CDR3 DNA: TGTGCCATCAGCCAGGGACAGGGAATACCCTTCGAGCAGTACTTC. V usage is TRBV10-3 and J usage is TRBJ2-7; 9 bases map to TRBD1. Germline CDR1 ENHRY, CDR2 SYGVKD. V dropped 6 bases and J dropped 6; count of bases not matched to a gene: 12. The CDR3 consists of 15 residues.